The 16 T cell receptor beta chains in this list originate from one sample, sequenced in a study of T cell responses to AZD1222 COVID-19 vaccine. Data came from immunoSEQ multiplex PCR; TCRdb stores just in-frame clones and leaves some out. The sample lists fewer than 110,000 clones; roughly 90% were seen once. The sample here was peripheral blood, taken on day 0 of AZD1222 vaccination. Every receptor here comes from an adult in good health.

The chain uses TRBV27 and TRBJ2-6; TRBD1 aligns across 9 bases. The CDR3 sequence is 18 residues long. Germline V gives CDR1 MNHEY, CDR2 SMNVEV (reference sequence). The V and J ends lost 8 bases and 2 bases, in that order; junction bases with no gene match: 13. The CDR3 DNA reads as TGTGCCAGCGGCGTTGGGCGAAGGACAGGGGCTGGGGCCAACGTCCTGACTTTC. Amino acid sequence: CASGVGRRTGAGANVLTF.

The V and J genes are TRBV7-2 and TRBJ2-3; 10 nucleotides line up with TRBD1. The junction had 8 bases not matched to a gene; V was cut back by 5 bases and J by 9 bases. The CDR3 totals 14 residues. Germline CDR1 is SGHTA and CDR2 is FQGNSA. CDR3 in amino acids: CASSRDRGGETQYF. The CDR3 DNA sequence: TGTGCCAGCAGCCGGGACAGGGGCGGAGAAACGCAGTATTTT.

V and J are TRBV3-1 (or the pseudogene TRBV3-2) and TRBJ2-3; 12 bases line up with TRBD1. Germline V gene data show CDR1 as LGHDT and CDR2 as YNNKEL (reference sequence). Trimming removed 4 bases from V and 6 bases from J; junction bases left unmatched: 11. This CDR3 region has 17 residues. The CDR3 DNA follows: TGTGCCAGCAGCCTCCGATGGGGACAGGGGGCTCAGGATACGCAGTATTTT. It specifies CASSLRWGQGAQDTQYF.

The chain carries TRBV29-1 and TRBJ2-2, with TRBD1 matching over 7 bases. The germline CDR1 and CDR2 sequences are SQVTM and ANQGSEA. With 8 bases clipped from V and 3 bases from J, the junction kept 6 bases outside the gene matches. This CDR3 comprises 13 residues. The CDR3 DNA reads TGCAGCTGTACAGGGGCGTACACCGGGGAGCTGTTTTTT. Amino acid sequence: CSCTGAYTGELFF.

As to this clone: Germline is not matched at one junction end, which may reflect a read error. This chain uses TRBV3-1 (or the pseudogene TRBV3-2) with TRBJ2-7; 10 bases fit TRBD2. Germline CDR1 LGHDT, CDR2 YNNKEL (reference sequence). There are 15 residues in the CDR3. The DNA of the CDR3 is TGTGCCAGCAGCCTACTAGCGGGACTTTCCTCCGAGCAGTACTTC. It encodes CASSLLAGLSSEQYF.

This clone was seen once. CDR3 sequence (DNA): TGTGCCAGCAGCTTACGGCAGCGCGGCGGGGAGCTGTTTTTT. Its translation is CASSLRQRGGELFF. V and J are TRBV11-1 and TRBJ2-2; D is uncertain. The germline CDR1 and CDR2 sequences are SGHAT and FQDESV (reference sequence). The CDR3 covers 14 residues. V lost 2 bases and J 7 bases, leaving 11 bases between the germline ends.

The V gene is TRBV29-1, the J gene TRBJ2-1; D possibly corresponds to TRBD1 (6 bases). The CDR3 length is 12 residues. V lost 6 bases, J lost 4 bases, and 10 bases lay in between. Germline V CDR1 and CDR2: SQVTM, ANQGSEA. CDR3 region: CSVATGYNEQFF. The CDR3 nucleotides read TGCAGCGTAGCAACAGGGTACAATGAGCAGTTCTTC.

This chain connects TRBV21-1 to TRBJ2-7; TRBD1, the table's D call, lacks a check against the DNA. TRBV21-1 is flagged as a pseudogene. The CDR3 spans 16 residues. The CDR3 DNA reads TGTGCCAGCAGCAAATGGAACGGACAGGGGGCCGACGAGCAGTACTTC. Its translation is CASSKWNGQGADEQYF.

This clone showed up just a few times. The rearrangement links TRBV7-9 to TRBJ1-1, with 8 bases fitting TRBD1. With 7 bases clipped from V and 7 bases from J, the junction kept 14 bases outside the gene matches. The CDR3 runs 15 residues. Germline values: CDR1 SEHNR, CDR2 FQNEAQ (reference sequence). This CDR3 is CASTPRGQGRDEAFF. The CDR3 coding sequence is TGTGCCAGCACCCCTAGAGGACAGGGTCGAGATGAAGCTTTCTTT.

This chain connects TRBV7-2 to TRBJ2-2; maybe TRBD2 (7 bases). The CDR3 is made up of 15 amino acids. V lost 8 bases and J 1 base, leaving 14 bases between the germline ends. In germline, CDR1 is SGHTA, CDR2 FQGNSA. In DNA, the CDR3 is TGTGCCAGCTCTAAGGGGGGGAGGAACACCGGGGAGCTGTTTTTT. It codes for CASSKGGRNTGELFF.

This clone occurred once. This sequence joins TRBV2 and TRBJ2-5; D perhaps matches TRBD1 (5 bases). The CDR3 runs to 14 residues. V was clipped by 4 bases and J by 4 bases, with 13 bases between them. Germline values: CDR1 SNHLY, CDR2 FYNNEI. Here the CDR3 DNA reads TGTGCCAGCAGTGGATCCAGGGTCAGAGAGACCCAGTACTTC. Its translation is CASSGSRVRETQYF. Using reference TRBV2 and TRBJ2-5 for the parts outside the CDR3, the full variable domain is EPEVTQTPSHQVTQMGQEVILRCVPISNHLYFYWYRQILGQKVEFLVSFYNNEISEKSEIFDDQFSVERPDGSNFTLKIRSTKLEDSAMYFCASSGSRVRETQYFGPGTRLLVL.

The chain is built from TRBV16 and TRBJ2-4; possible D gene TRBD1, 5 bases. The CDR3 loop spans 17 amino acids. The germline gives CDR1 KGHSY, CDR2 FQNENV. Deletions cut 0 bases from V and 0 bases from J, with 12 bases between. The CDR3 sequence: CASSQSGRILAKNIQYF. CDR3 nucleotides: TGTGCCAGCAGCCAATCGGGGCGGATACTAGCCAAAAACATTCAGTACTTC.

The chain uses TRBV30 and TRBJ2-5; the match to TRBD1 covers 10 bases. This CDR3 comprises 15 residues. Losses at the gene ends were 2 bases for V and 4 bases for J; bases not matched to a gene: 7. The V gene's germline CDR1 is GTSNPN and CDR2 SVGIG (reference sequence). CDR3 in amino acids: CAWSPGQGGLETQYF. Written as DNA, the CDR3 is TGTGCCTGGAGTCCCGGACAGGGGGGATTAGAGACCCAGTACTTC.

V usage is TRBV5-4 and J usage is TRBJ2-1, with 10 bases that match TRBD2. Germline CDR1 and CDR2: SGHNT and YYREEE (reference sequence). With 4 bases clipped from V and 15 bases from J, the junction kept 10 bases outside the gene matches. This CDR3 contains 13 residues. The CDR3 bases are TGTGCCAGCAGCGACACTAGCGGGAATAATCGGTTCTTC. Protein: CASSDTSGNNRFF.

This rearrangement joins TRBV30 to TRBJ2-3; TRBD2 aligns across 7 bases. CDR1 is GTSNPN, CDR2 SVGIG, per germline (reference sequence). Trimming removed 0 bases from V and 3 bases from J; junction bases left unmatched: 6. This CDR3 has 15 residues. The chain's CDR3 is CAWSVGGSYTDTQYF. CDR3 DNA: TGTGCCTGGAGTGTAGGCGGGAGTTATACAGATACGCAGTATTTT.

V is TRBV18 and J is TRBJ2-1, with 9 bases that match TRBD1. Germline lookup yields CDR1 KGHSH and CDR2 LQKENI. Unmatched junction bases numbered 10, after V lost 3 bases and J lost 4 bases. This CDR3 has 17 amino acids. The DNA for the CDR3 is TGTGCCAGCTCACCGCCGACAGGGGGTGGTTTGTACAATGAGCAGTTCTTC. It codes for CASSPPTGGGLYNEQFF.